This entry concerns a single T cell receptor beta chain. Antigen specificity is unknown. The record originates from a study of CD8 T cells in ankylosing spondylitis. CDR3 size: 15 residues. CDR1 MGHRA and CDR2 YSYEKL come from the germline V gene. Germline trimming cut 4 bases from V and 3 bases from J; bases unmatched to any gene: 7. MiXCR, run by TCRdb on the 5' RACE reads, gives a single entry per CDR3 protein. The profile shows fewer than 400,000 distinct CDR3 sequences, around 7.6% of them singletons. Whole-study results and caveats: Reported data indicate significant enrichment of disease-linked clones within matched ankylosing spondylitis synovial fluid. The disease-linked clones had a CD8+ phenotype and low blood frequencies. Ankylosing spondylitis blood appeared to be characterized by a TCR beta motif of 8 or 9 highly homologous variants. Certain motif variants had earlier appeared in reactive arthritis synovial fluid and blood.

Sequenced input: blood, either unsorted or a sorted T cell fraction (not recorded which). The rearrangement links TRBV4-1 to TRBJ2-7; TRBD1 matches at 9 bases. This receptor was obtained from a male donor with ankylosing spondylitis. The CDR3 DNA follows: TGCGCCAGCAGCCCAACGGACAGGGGAGTCTACGAGCAGTACTTC. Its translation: CASSPTDRGVYEQYF.